This T cell receptor (beta chain) was captured by sequencing in a study of shared clonotypes between healthy human individuals. Assay used: immunoSEQ multiplex PCR; TCRdb lists only in-frame clones, some missing. The sample yields some 2,500,000 clones, approximately 94% seen once. The germline V gene has CDR1 MNHNS and CDR2 SASEGT. The CDR3 runs to 14 residues. V lost 6 bases, J lost 0 bases, and 3 bases stayed unmatched. The V gene is TRBV6-1, the J gene TRBJ1-2, with 8 bases matching TRBD1. The source is a young man in good health. Some clones in this sample may be carry-over from other donors' samples. The sample was naive CD4+ T cells from PBMCs. Subset meaning: CD45RA+ positively selected. CDR3 sequence: CASRSTGANYGYTF. The CDR3 DNA reads TGTGCCAGCAGGTCGACAGGGGCTAACTATGGCTACACCTTC.